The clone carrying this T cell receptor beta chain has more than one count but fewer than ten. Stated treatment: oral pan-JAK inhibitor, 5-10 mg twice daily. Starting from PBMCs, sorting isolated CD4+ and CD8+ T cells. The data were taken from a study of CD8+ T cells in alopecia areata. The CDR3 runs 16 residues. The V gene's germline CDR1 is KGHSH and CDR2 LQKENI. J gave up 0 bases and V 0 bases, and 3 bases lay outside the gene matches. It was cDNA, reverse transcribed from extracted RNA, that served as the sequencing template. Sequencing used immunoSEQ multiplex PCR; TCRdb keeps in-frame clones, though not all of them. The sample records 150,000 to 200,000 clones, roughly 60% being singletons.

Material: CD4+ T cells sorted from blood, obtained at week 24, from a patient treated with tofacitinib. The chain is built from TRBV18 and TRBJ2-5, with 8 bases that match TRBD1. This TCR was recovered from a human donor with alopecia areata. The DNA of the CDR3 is TGTGCCAGCTCACCACCGACAGGGGAACACCAAGAGACCCAGTACTTC. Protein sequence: CASSPPTGEHQETQYF. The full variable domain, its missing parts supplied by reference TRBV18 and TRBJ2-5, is NAGVMQNPRHLVRRRGQEARLRCSPMKGHSHVYWYRQLPEEGLKFMVYLQKENIIDESGMPKERFSAEFPKEGPSILRIQQVVRGDSAAYFCASSPPTGEHQETQYFGPGTRLLVL.